This note documents a single T cell receptor beta chain sequence. Its antigen is undetermined. V was pared by 3 bases and J by 4 bases, with 3 bases between. The CDR3 is 11 amino acids. Germline V gene sequence: CDR1 MGHRA, CDR2 YSYEKL. TCR sequencing used cDNA made by reverse transcription of extracted RNA. Some clones are missing from TCRdb's copy, which holds only in-frame ones; the method was immunoSEQ multiplex PCR. Of hundreds of thousands of clones listed, 60% are singletons. This entry comes from a study of CD8+ T cells in alopecia areata. Study as a whole: Severity was scored as percentage of affected scalp area in treated patients.

Treatment meaning: oral pan-JAK inhibitor, 5-10 mg twice daily. Overall study results and limits: Among the top 100, expanded CD8+ clones were significantly decreased by tofacitinib, as was scalp clonality.

The TCR sequence derives from a human donor with alopecia areata. This specimen consisted of CD4+ T cells sorted from blood, obtained around week 54, from a patient treated with tofacitinib. V and J are TRBV4-1 and TRBJ1-2; no firm D call. The CDR3 coding sequence is TGCGCCAGCAGCCAGTCCTATGGCTACACCTTC. Protein sequence: CASSQSYGYTF.